This TCR beta chain was recovered during a study of CD8 T cells in Susac syndrome. Findings and caveats of the study: Clonal expansion did not appear in Susac syndrome CD4+ T cell repertoires.

Of note for this clonotype: Its antigen remains unknown.

A quantity of roughly 0.5 to 1 ug RNA underwent reverse transcription using random hexamers. TCRdb re-derived calls from the immunoSEQ multiplex PCR reads in MiXCR, one entry per CDR3 protein. The sample lists some 240,000 distinct CDR3 sequences, 90% to 96% occurring once. Trimming left V 1 base short and J 7 bases short, with 4 bases between. This CDR3 region has 11 residues. The source of this sequence is a human donor with Susac syndrome. The chain employs TRBV12-3 or TRBV12-4 and TRBJ2-5; D remains unclear. Sequenced: CD4+ T cells from PBMCs. The CDR3 DNA reads as TGTGCCAGCAGTTTAGAAGGGACCCAGTACTTC. Residues: CASSLEGTQYF.